One sample yielded the 11 T cell receptor beta chains listed below, sequenced in a study of blood T cell repertoires in COVID-19. Assay: immunoSEQ multiplex PCR; the TCRdb copy retains only in-frame clones and omits some. Counted here are 310,000 or so clones, about nine tenths occurring once; the ten biggest clones make up just under 9%. The material sequenced was PBMCs or T cells enriched from blood (not recorded which). These receptors were obtained from a woman aged 18-30 years who had recovered from COVID-19.

The chain links TRBV7-3 to TRBJ1-6; D ambiguous. The V gene's germline CDR1 is SGHTA and CDR2 FQGTGA. The CDR3 runs 13 residues. Trimming cost V 5 bases and J 4 bases, with 6 bases left between them. The CDR3 spells CASSRGYNSPLHF. The CDR3 DNA reads as TGTGCCAGCAGCCGAGGGTATAATTCACCCCTCCACTTT.

The V and J genes are TRBV10-2 and TRBJ2-5; 14 bases are a match to TRBD2. The CDR3 runs 19 residues. The J segment lost 3 bases and the V segment lost 6 bases, leaving 15 bases of the junction unmatched. Germline assignment: CDR1 WSHSY and CDR2 SAAADI. The CDR3 nucleotides are TGCGCCAGCAGCCGGGTTTCGGGACTAGCGGGAGCAGAAGAAGAGACCCAGTACTTC. Its protein is CASSRVSGLAGAEEETQYF.

The V and J genes are TRBV6-2 or TRBV6-3 and TRBJ1-2; D unresolved. CDR1 is MNHEY and CDR2 is SVGEGT in the germline V gene. The length of the CDR3 is 18 residues. V shed 0 bases and J shed 5 bases, with 22 bases lying between them. CDR3 sequence: CASSYSMFEKGGKYGYTF. CDR3 coding DNA: TGTGCCAGCAGTTACTCGATGTTTGAGAAGGGAGGGAAGTATGGCTACACCTTC.

The chain is built from TRBV5-6 and TRBJ2-5; D unresolved. Trimming took 0 bases from V and 7 from J, leaving 7 bases between them. Germline CDR1 SGHDT, CDR2 YYEEEE. This CDR3 is built from 12 residues. CDR3 in amino acids: CASSLGQTTQYF. The CDR3 region has the DNA TGTGCCAGCAGCTTGGGGCAAACGACCCAGTACTTC.

The chain uses TRBV19 and TRBJ1-2, with TRBD1 identical over 7 bases. Germline V gene sequence: CDR1 LNHDA, CDR2 SQIVND (reference sequence). The CDR3 runs to 13 residues. V was pared by 6 bases and J by 2 bases, with 3 bases of the junction left unmatched. CDR3 residues: CASRDRTNYGYTF. In nucleotides, the CDR3 is TGTGCCAGTAGGGACAGGACAAACTATGGCTACACCTTC.

The rearrangement links TRBV25-1 to TRBJ1-3; TRBD1 is a possible D gene (6 bases). CDR3 length equals 14 residues. Trimming pared 5 bases from V and 0 bases from J, leaving 8 bases between. The germline gives CDR1 MGHDK, CDR2 SYGVNS. This chain's CDR3 is CASSSDSSGNTIYF. DNA of the CDR3: TGTGCCAGCAGTTCGGACAGCTCTGGAAACACCATATATTTT.

The chain has TRBV10-3 and TRBJ1-2, with 10 nucleotides matching TRBD1. The V and J ends lost 6 bases and 3 bases, in that order; junction bases with no gene match: 4. From germline, CDR1 is ENHRY and CDR2 SYGVKD. The CDR3 contains 14 residues. CDR3: CAIRGTGEDYGYTF. The CDR3 nucleotides read TGTGCCATCAGAGGGACAGGGGAGGACTATGGCTACACCTTC.

The J gene is TRBJ2-3, the V gene TRBV9; TRBD1 agrees at 11 bases. This CDR3 region has 19 residues. With V trimmed by 1 base and J by 5 bases, 15 bases remained unmatched. The germline V gene has CDR1 SGDLS and CDR2 YYNGEE. DNA for the CDR3: TGTGCCAGCAGCGTATCCCTCAGCGGGACAGGGGGGCCTAAAGATACGCAGTATTTT. This gives the protein CASSVSLSGTGGPKDTQYF.

The J gene is TRBJ2-7, the V gene TRBV18; 8 bases fit TRBD1. CDR1 is KGHSH, CDR2 LQKENI, per germline. Trimming at V came to 4 bases and at J to 5 bases, leaving 7 bases not matched to a gene. CDR3 length: 14 residues. This CDR3 is CASSLQQGEDEQYF. CDR3 sequence (DNA): TGTGCCAGCTCACTTCAACAGGGGGAGGACGAGCAGTACTTC. Full variable domain (outside the CDR3, taken from reference TRBV18 and TRBJ2-7): NAGVMQNPRHLVRRRGQEARLRCSPMKGHSHVYWYRQLPEEGLKFMVYLQKENIIDESGMPKERFSAEFPKEGPSILRIQQVVRGDSAAYFCASSLQQGEDEQYFGPGTRLTVT.

V and J are TRBV28 and TRBJ1-3; 7 bases line up with TRBD1. The CDR3 extends over 16 amino acids. The germline CDR1 and CDR2 sequences are MDHEN and SYDVKM. The V segment lost 0 bases and the J segment 1 base; nucleotides outside the gene matches: 3. The CDR3 sequence is CASSLWGTASGNTIYF. CDR3 DNA sequence: TGTGCCAGCAGTTTATGGGGGACAGCTTCTGGAAACACCATATATTTT.

The chain has TRBV12-3 or TRBV12-4 and TRBJ1-1, with D tentatively TRBD1 (5 bases). The germline V and J ends were trimmed by 6 bases and 7 bases, with 15 bases remaining between them. There are 13 residues in the CDR3. The CDR3 here is CASSLQGVGEAFF. CDR3 nucleotides: TGTGCCAGCAGCCTCCAGGGTGTCGGTGAAGCTTTCTTT.